Listed below are T cell receptor beta chains from one sample, sequenced in a study of brain T cells in children with intractable seizures. The method was immunoSEQ multiplex PCR; TCRdb's version includes in-frame clones alone and lacks a portion of them. The sample carries a few hundred thousand clones, 93% recorded once. Here the sequenced sample was peripheral blood, taken less than 6 months after surgery. These receptors were taken from a boy younger than two with tuberous sclerosis and intractable seizures. CDR3s include the opening cysteine and the closing phenylalanine or tryptophan. D genes are given only for firm matches. For some rows the clone size is stated as once, few or many, or as a class when expanded; others skip it.

- | TRBJ2-7 | TRBV10-3 | - | TGTGCCATCAGTGTAGACTACGAGCAGTACTTC | CAISVDYEQYF
- | TRBJ1-1 | TRBV9 | - | TGTGCCAGCAGCGTAACAGAAATGAACACTGAAGCTTTCTTT | CASSVTEMNTEAFF
TRBD1 | TRBJ1-1 | TRBV9 | - | TGTGCCAGCAGCGTACTGGACAGGGTAGGAACTGAAGCTTTCTTT | CASSVLDRVGTEAFF
- | TRBJ2-7 | TRBV5-1 | - | TGCGCCAGCAGCTATTCGCGTTTGGGGCACCCCTACGAGCAGTACTTC | CASSYSRLGHPYEQYF
- | TRBJ2-5 | TRBV2 | once | TGTGCCAGCAGTGAAAGCGTCATTACAGGGAGTCAGACCCAGTACTTC | CASSESVITGSQTQYF
TRBD1 | TRBJ1-1 | TRBV29-1 | - | TGCAGCGTTCTAGGGGGCAACACTGAAGCTTTCTTT | CSVLGGNTEAFF
- | TRBJ2-5 | TRBV7-2 | once | TGTGCCAGCAGCTTAAAAGAGACCCAGTACTTC | CASSLKETQYF
- | TRBJ1-2 | TRBV19 | - | TGTGCCAGTAGTATTTCAGGGGAGGCCTATGGCTACACCTTC | CASSISGEAYGYTF
TRBD2 | TRBJ2-1 | TRBV4-1 | - | TGCGCCAGCAGCCAAGGGACTAGCGGGGGCCCTGGGGATGAGCAGTTCTTC | CASSQGTSGGPGDEQFF
TRBD2 | TRBJ2-7 | TRBV11-3 | - | TGTGCCAGCAGCCCACCGGGACTAGCCGGCTACGAGCAGTACTTC | CASSPPGLAGYEQYF
- | TRBJ2-1 | TRBV20-1 | - | TGCAGTGGTGGAGCGGTTGAGCAGTTCTTC | CSGGAVEQFF
- | TRBJ2-7 | TRBV2 | once | TGTGCCAGCAGTGATTCTAGGCAGGCGTACGAGCAGTACTTC | CASSDSRQAYEQYF
- | TRBJ1-5 | TRBV7-2 | - | TGTGCCAGCAGCAAAAATCCTTACAGCAATCAGCCCCAGCATTTT | CASSKNPYSNQPQHF
- | TRBJ1-3 | TRBV7-9 | - | TGTGCCAGCAGCCCGGGCCAGAGCTCTGGAAACACCATATATTTT | CASSPGQSSGNTIYF
- | TRBJ1-1 | TRBV30 | - | TGTGCCTGGAGTGTACGGCTTGGAGGGCTGAACACTGAAGCTTTCTTT | CAWSVRLGGLNTEAFF
- | TRBJ2-1 | TRBV9 | - | TGTGCCAGCAGCCCTCGAGTTGAGGACGGGTCCAATGAGCAGTTCTTC | CASSPRVEDGSNEQFF
- | TRBJ1-1 | TRBV4-2 | - | TGTGCCAGCAGCCAGGGGTCGAACACTGAAGCTTTCTTT | CASSQGSNTEAFF
TRBD1 | TRBJ2-1 | TRBV29-1 | once | TGCAGCGTTGAAGAACCGACAGGGTATTATGAGCAGTTCTTC | CSVEEPTGYYEQFF
TRBD1 | TRBJ2-5 | TRBV2 | - | TGTGCCAGCAGTGCCCGACAGGGGGCAGGGGAGACCCAGTACTTC | CASSARQGAGETQYF
- | TRBJ2-7 | TRBV18 | - | TGTGCCAGCTCACCATGGGACGGAACCTACGAGCAGTACTTC | CASSPWDGTYEQYF
TRBD2 | TRBJ2-7 | TRBV15 | - | TGTGCCACCAGCAGAGACCCTAGCGGGCATATCTACGAGCAGTACTTC | CATSRDPSGHIYEQYF
- | TRBJ2-3 | TRBV5-1 | - | TGCGCCAGCAGCCCAGACAGGCCCCGCACAGATACGCAGTATTTT | CASSPDRPRTDTQYF
- | TRBJ2-6 | TRBV7-2 | - | TGTGCCAGCAGCTTAGTAGGGGGGGGCCTGATCTCTGGGGCCAACGTCCTGACTTTC | CASSLVGGGLISGANVLTF
- | TRBJ2-7 | TRBV2 | - | TGTGCCAGCAGTGAAACCGCCTTCTACGAGCAGTACTTC | CASSETAFYEQYF
TRBD2 | TRBJ2-5 | TRBV11-2 | once | TGTGCCAGCACCTCAGGACTAGCGGGATCAGAGACCCAGTACTTC | CASTSGLAGSETQYF
- | TRBJ2-7 | TRBV5-6 | - | TGTGCCAGCAGTCCTCAATGGGACTACGAGCAGTACTTC | CASSPQWDYEQYF
- | TRBJ1-1 | TRBV5-1 | - | TGCGCCAGCTGGGGCAGTAACACTGAAGCTTTCTTT | CASWGSNTEAFF
- | TRBJ2-7 | TRBV6-5 | - | TGTGCCAGCGGGAAAGACAGCACCTACGAGCAGTACTTC | CASGKDSTYEQYF
- | TRBJ2-3 | TRBV5-1 | - | TGCGCCAGCAGCTTCCGTGGGGCAAGCACAGATACGCAGTATTTT | CASSFRGASTDTQYF
TRBD1 | TRBJ1-3 | TRBV28 | - | TGTGCCAGCATAACAGGGGGCAATTCTGGAAACACCATATATTTT | CASITGGNSGNTIYF
- | TRBJ2-7 | TRBV5-1 | - | TGCGCCAGCAAATTGACAGTTGTTGACGAGCAGTACTTC | CASKLTVVDEQYF
- | TRBJ2-5 | TRBV20-1 | - | TGCAGTGCTAGTCTGCCCCAAGAGACCCAGTACTTC | CSASLPQETQYF
- | TRBJ2-7 | TRBV6-1 | - | TGTGCCAGCAGTGTAATTATCAGGGGGGGAATCTACGAGCAGTACTTC | CASSVIIRGGIYEQYF
TRBD2 | TRBJ2-3 | TRBV5-1 | - | TGCGCCAGCAGCCCCGGGAGGGACAGCACAGATACGCAGTATTTT | CASSPGRDSTDTQYF
- | TRBJ2-7 | TRBV7-6 | - | TGTGCCAGCAGCTTAGACACCAGCCCCTACGAGCAGTACTTC | CASSLDTSPYEQYF
- | TRBJ2-7 | TRBV28 | once | TGTGCCAGCAGTTTACGGTTACCCGTTGGCTACGAGCAGTACTTC | CASSLRLPVGYEQYF
- | TRBJ1-2 | TRBV18 | - | TGTGCCAGCTCACCAGGTCCGTCCCAGGTAGATGGCTACACCTTC | CASSPGPSQVDGYTF
- | TRBJ2-1 | TRBV12-5 | - | TGTGCTAGTGGTTTGGTTGAATCAGGGGTTTTCGGGCGGGCCTTCTCTTACAATGAGCAGTTCTTC | CASGLVESGVFGRAFSYNEQFF
- | TRBJ1-6 | TRBV11-2 | - | TGTGCCAGCAGCCCGGACAGAAACAATTCACCCCTCCACTTT | CASSPDRNNSPLHF
- | TRBJ2-3 | TRBV30 | few | TGTGCCTGGAGTCTTAGGGTGTCTAGCACAGATACGCAGTATTTT | CAWSLRVSSTDTQYF
- | TRBJ1-2 | TRBV5-1 | - | TGCGCCAGCAGCCCCGAGGGTTCGGGAACGGGGTATGGCTACACCTTC | CASSPEGSGTGYGYTF
TRBD1 | TRBJ2-7 | TRBV4-1 | - | TGCGCCAGCAGCCAAGACACAGGGGGGTACTACGAGCAGTACTTC | CASSQDTGGYYEQYF
- | TRBJ1-2 | TRBV19 | - | TGTGCCAGTAGTATAGAGGGCACCCGCTATGGCTACACCTTC | CASSIEGTRYGYTF
- | TRBJ2-1 | TRBV30 | - | TGTGCCTGGGGCCTAAGTGTGGGAGGATCCAATGAGCAGTTCTTC | CAWGLSVGGSNEQFF
- | TRBJ2-3 | TRBV24-1 | - | TGTGCCACCAGTGATCCCGGACTTGACACAGATACGCAGTATTTT | CATSDPGLDTDTQYF
TRBD1 | TRBJ1-2 | TRBV3-1/TRBV3-2 | - | TGTGCCAGCAGCCAAGAACAGGGGAGAAACACCTTC | CASSQEQGRNTF
- | TRBJ1-2 | TRBV29-1 | once | TGCAGCGCCTGGGGGGTGGCATGGGGCGGCTACACCTTC | CSAWGVAWGGYTF
- | TRBJ1-4 | TRBV19 | - | TGTGCCAGTAGTCCCGCTTGGACTGTCAATGAAAAACTGTTTTTT | CASSPAWTVNEKLFF
- | TRBJ2-1 | TRBV9 | - | TGTGCCAGCAGCGTAGGGCGGGGTTCCTACAATGAGCAGTTCTTC | CASSVGRGSYNEQFF
TRBD2 | TRBJ2-3 | TRBV4-1 | - | TGCGCCAGCAGTCGACTAGCGGGGGCCGCAGATACGCAGTATTTT | CASSRLAGAADTQYF
TRBD2 | TRBJ2-3 | TRBV2 | - | TGTGCCAGCAGTGGGCAACCTCTCTACGGGGGGACAGATACGCAGTATTTT | CASSGQPLYGGTDTQYF
- | TRBJ1-2 | TRBV7-9 | - | TGTGCCAGCAGCCCGAACCCGCGGGGGGCGAATTATAGCTATGGCTACACCTTC | CASSPNPRGANYSYGYTF
- | TRBJ1-3 | TRBV11-2 | few | TGTGCCAGCAGCTTAGGGCCGAGCTCTGGAAACACCATATATTTT | CASSLGPSSGNTIYF
- | TRBJ2-5 | TRBV5-4 | - | TGTGCCAGCAGCGCCGGGACTCAGTCGGAGACCCAGTACTTC | CASSAGTQSETQYF
TRBD1 | TRBJ1-6 | TRBV2 | - | TGTGCCAGCAGAATGTCCAGGGGGGGTCTTCTGGATTCACCCCTCCACTTT | CASRMSRGGLLDSPLHF
- | TRBJ1-6 | TRBV6-2/TRBV6-3 | - | TGTGCCAGCAGTTATGGGCAGGAGGGATCACCCCTCCACTTT | CASSYGQEGSPLHF
- | TRBJ1-6 | TRBV21-1 | - | TGTGCCAGCAGCAAAGGGTGTAGGAAGGCCCAATATAATTCACCCCTCCACTTT | CASSKGCRKAQYNSPLHF